These 2 T cell receptor beta chains were all obtained from the same sample, sequenced in a study of regulatory T cells in long-lasting Graves disease. Sequencing libraries for TCR beta were prepared with iRepertoire HTBI primers and Arm-PCR of CDR3 regions. Using its own MiXCR run on the multiplex PCR reads, TCRdb lists one record per CDR3 protein. The sample includes more than 400,000 distinct CDR3 sequences, roughly 17% of them seen just once. Time point denoted: newly diagnosed GD, antithyroid drugs for less than 3 months. With RNA extracted from PBMCs as input, the TCR library was made. These data were also reused for a study on T cells in Graves' hyperthyroidism and ophthalmopathy.

The sequences come from peripheral blood mononuclear cells (PBMCs), collected at new diagnosis, from a patient treated with antithyroid drugs. Source of these receptors: a man aged 40-55 years with Graves disease.

With respect to this clonotype: One junction end disagrees with the germline gene, perhaps due to a read error. This rearrangement joins TRBV5-1 to TRBJ1-2; 7 bases agree with TRBD1. This CDR3 has 14 amino acids. Germline CDR1 reads SGHRS; CDR2 reads YFSETQ. In DNA, the CDR3 is TGTGCCAGCAGCGACCGGGACAGACACTATGGCTACACCTTC. This gives the protein CASSDRDRHYGYTF. Full variable domain (outside the CDR3, taken from reference TRBV5-1 and TRBJ1-2): KAGVTQTPRYLIKTRGQQVTLSCSPISGHRSVSWYQQTPGQGLQFLFEYFSETQRNKGNFPGRFSGRQFSNSRSEMNVSTLELGDSALYLCASSDRDRHYGYTFGSGTRLTVV.

This clonotype came up a few times. V usage is TRBV6-1 and J usage is TRBJ2-2; TRBD1 matches at 9 bases. J lost 7 bases, V lost 6 bases, and 9 bases had no gene match. The germline V gene has CDR1 MNHNS and CDR2 SASEGT. The CDR3 is 15 amino acids. The CDR3 region has the DNA TGTGCCAGCAGCACCTTTACAGGGGGCGGCGGGGAGCTGTTTTTT. Amino acids: CASSTFTGGGGELFF.